What follows describes a single T cell receptor beta chain. The entry originates in a study of OX40 agonist ivuxolimab in advanced cancers. The wider study: Prior anti-PD-1, anti-PD-L1 or anti-CTLA-4 therapy did not bar entry, and approximately 43% had some. Partial responses occurred in Three dose-escalation patients, one with hepatocellular carcinoma and two with cutaneous melanoma.

Here immunoSEQ multiplex PCR was the method, and the copy in TCRdb shows in-frame clones only, minus some. The sample contains tens of thousands of clones, about 88% of which appear only once. The sequence was obtained from an adult with an advanced solid tumor such as melanoma, head and neck, liver or kidney cancer. The sample was CD4+ or CD8+ T cells sorted from blood, taken in a trial of the OX40 agonist ivuxolimab.

Here the CDR3 reads CSVTDVSYEQYF. The CDR3 DNA is TGCAGCGTAACCGACGTCTCCTACGAGCAGTACTTC. This rearrangement joins TRBV29-1 to TRBJ2-7, with D unclear. The CDR3 runs to 12 residues. V was shortened by 6 bases and J by 0 bases, with 9 bases between the two germline ends. Germline CDR1 is SQVTM and CDR2 is ANQGSEA.